The rows below give T cell receptor beta chains drawn from one sample of a study of cytomegalovirus exposure and HLA in healthy donors. TCRdb keeps only in-frame clones here, not all; method: immunoSEQ multiplex PCR. The table includes some 140,000 clones, around four fifths detected once. Sequencing was done on a sample of PBMCs. These receptors were taken from a man aged 35-49 years in good health and CMV-seronegative. CDR3s include the opening cysteine and the closing phenylalanine or tryptophan.

v_gene	j_gene	CDR3aa
TRBV7-3	TRBJ2-3	CASSLTGGRSDTQYF
TRBV29-1	TRBJ2-3	CSVGLAGVRDTQYF
TRBV2	-	CASSEAGRPGWIYEQYF
TRBV27	TRBJ1-4	CASSLSGGGGEKLFF
TRBV6-1	TRBJ1-5	CASSGQFNQPQHF
TRBV25-1	TRBJ2-1	CASSENERAGGFYNEQFF
TRBV27	TRBJ2-7	CASSFSRTGPYEQYF
TRBV5-1	TRBJ2-5	CASSLVDSQETQYF
TRBV10-1	TRBJ1-1	CASTGHEAFF
TRBV9	TRBJ2-7	CASSVVGTGTYEQYF
TRBV7-9	TRBJ1-5	CSSSLMEPGQPQHF
TRBV29-1	TRBJ2-1	CSVEAFSYNEQFF
TRBV28	TRBJ2-7	CASSLLGGEQYF
TRBV18	TRBJ2-5	CASSAPPQGMKTQYF
TRBV28	TRBJ2-7	CASSLGSGRGPRTYEQYF
TRBV27	TRBJ2-2	CASRTSGKGTGELFF
TRBV7-2	TRBJ2-5	CASSLDGRGRGQETQYF
TRBV13	TRBJ2-1	CASSPEGGNEQFF
TRBV27	TRBJ1-2	CASRGQGSLGYTF
TRBV2	TRBJ2-7	CASSDRGAAYEQYF
TRBV7-2	TRBJ2-3	CASSPPWGAASTDTQYF
TRBV5-8	TRBJ2-7	CASSLDFQDFYEQYF
TRBV6-5	TRBJ2-5	CASSYANLGDQYF
TRBV7-2	TRBJ2-7	CASSLEGTSGVYEQYF
TRBV11-2	TRBJ1-6	CASSSLGQGEGNSPLHF
TRBV5-1	TRBJ1-5	CASSSTGNSNQPQHF
TRBV6-1	TRBJ2-6	CASSEGTSSSGANVLTF
TRBV6-1	TRBJ2-7	CASSESGRGVF
TRBV4-3	TRBJ2-7	CASSQVSGVEQYF
TRBV5-1	TRBJ2-7	CASSLEWGLYEQYF
TRBV28	TRBJ2-7	CASRRTGCEQYF
TRBV28	TRBJ2-5	CASSPASGVEGAQYF
TRBV28	TRBJ2-7	CASTTSTGNEQYF
TRBV5-3	TRBJ2-1	CARSLALARSYNEQFF
TRBV5-1	TRBJ1-1	CASSPGDTGTEAFF
TRBV7-6	TRBJ2-3	CASSLGTGRTDTQYF
TRBV11-3	TRBJ2-2	CASSPRTGGYTGELFF
TRBV7-6	TRBJ2-3	CASSSLAGAESDTQYF
TRBV9	TRBJ1-5	CASSVAGSNQPQHF
TRBV2	TRBJ2-7	CASRRDGKRVDEQYF
TRBV10-3	TRBJ2-1	CAISEQVADNEQFF
TRBV7-3	TRBJ2-1	CASSLGGGSSGEQFF
TRBV5-4	TRBJ1-1	CASSPGEGAGTEAFF
TRBV6-5	TRBJ1-1	CASSYGGQGWGEAFF
TRBV6-4	TRBJ2-2	CASSVTTTGELFF
TRBV18	TRBJ2-7	CASSTGASYEQYF
TRBV21-1	TRBJ2-3	CASSDRWTSGGAPSDTQYF
TRBV2	TRBJ2-7	CASSEEAGAAYEQYF
TRBV11-2	TRBJ1-4	CASSWEAREKLFF